This T cell receptor (beta chain) was captured by sequencing in a study of sequential checkpoint blockade in melanoma (dated by TCRdb to between 2018 and 2021). In terms of the full investigation: In a 1:1 randomization, patients received either first-line nivolumab then ipilimumab (arm A) or ipilimumab then nivolumab (arm B). Maintenance nivolumab came after each of the two trial sequences.

The germline V gene sets CDR1 to MDHEN and CDR2 to SYDVKM. V lost 5 bases and J lost 3 bases, and the count of bases not matched to a germline gene is 17. Taken from cysteine to phenylalanine, the CDR3 has 20 residues. The only DNA kept is the CDR3, 60 bases in frame from the first base. General findings and caveats noted by the study authors: The response-prediction model combining TCR metrics and mutation burden needs validation in larger, independent patient cohorts.

TCRbeta CDR3 regions were immunosequenced from genomic DNA with the immunoSEQ Assay. Before high-throughput sequencing, the genomic DNA was amplified using bias-controlled multiplex PCR. Processing in the source paper ran as follows. To quantify the absolute abundance of each unique TCRbeta CDR3 region, the sequences were collapsed and filtered. Clonality, defined as 1 minus Pielou's evenness, was calculated using productive rearrangements only. A previously published method was used to identify clones with significantly greater frequencies in on-treatment samples than in baseline samples. Here the immuneACCESS table is served through TCRdb, limited to in-frame sequences with V and J called. Missing clones are a known gap in these copies; in checked studies unresolved V genes cover under half, and the rest lacks a known reason. That table supplies the V and J calls and clone size; D and trimming were determined from the DNA. For this sample there are some 21,000 clones; around 82% appear just once. The top ten clonotypes cover under 14% of the sample.

On this clone itself: Its specific antigen is unknown. Base qualities are not at hand, and no much larger clone is one base apart.

The label giving this sample's treatment or condition can be read as: randomized to nivolumab then ipilimumab (arm A) or the reverse (arm B). None of the trial patients had been given prior DNA-damaging chemotherapy. Live CD3+CD8+ cells negative for CD19 and CD56 were sorted from thawed PBMCs on a FACS Aria II flow cytometer. The samples were obtained from melanoma patients enrolled in CheckMate 064, an open-label, randomized phase II trial testing sequential checkpoint blockade. Peripheral blood mononuclear cells were obtained through leukapheresis, purified using Ficoll-Paque, and frozen in human serum containing roughly 10% DMSO. Immediately after sorting, the purity of sorted blood CD3+CD8+ cells was verified to be >95%, after which DNA was extracted.

The starting material was CD8+ T cells sorted from blood (inferred from file names), obtained from a patient given nivolumab and ipilimumab in sequence. The chain couples TRBV28 to TRBJ2-1, and TRBD2 matches 12 of the central bases. The sequence was collected from a human donor with melanoma. The CDR3 here reads CASSPSGLAGGQVSYNEQFF. The sequence in DNA is TGTGCCAGCAGTCCCTCCGGGCTAGCGGGAGGGCAAGTGAGCTACAATGAGCAGTTCTTC.